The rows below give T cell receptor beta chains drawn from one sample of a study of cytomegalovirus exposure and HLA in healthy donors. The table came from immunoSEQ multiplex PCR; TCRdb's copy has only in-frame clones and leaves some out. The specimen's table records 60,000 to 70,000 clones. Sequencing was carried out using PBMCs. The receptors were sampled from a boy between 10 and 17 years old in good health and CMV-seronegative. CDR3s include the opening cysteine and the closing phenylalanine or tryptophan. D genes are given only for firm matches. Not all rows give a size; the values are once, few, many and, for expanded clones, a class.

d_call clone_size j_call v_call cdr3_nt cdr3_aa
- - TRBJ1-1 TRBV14 TGTGCCAGCTTCGGGATCACTGAAGCTTTCTTT CASFGITEAFF
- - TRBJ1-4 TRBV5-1 TGCGCCAGCAGCTCTTCCTCTAATGAAAAACTGTTTTTT CASSSSSNEKLFF
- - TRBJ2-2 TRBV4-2 TGTGCCAGCAGCCAAGTCAGCGGGCCTAGAGATACCGGGGAGCTGTTTTTT CASSQVSGPRDTGELFF
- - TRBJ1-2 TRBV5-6 TGTGCCAGCAGCTTCGCGGAGGGCTACACCTTC CASSFAEGYTF
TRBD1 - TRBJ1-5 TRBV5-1 TGCGCCAGCAGCTCCGGACAGGGGGAGCCCCAGCATTTT CASSSGQGEPQHF
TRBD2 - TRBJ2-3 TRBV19 TGTGCCAGTAGTGCGCCGGGACTAGCGGGGGGGAGCACAGATACGCAGTATTTT CASSAPGLAGGSTDTQYF
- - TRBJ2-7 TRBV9 TGTGCCAGCAGCGTAGGAGACGGGGGAGGCTACGAGCAGTACTTC CASSVGDGGGYEQYF
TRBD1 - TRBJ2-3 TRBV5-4 TGTGCCAGCAGCCCGGGACAGGTAACAGATACGCAGTATTTT CASSPGQVTDTQYF
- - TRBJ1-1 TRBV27 TGTGCCAGCCCTTTGGAGGACAAAGGGGGAGAGAACACTGAAGCTTTCTTT CASPLEDKGGENTEAFF
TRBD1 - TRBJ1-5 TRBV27 TGTGCCAGCAGTAAGGGACAGGGGGGAGAAGTTAGCAATCAGCCCCAGCATTTT CASSKGQGGEVSNQPQHF
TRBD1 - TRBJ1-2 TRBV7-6 TGTGCCAGCAGCTCATACGGGGGGACAGGAACTGGCTACACCTTC CASSSYGGTGTGYTF
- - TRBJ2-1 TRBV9 TGTGCCAGCAGCGATCGGAGTAGCGGTCTGAGAGGGTGGGAGCAGTTCTTC CASSDRSSGLRGWEQFF
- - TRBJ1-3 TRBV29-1 TGCAGCGTTATCCACGGGGGAAACACCATATATTTT CSVIHGGNTIYF
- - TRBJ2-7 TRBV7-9 TGTGCCAGCAGCGAGACTTACGAGCAGTACTTC CASSETYEQYF
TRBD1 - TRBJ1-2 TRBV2 TGTGCCAGCAGTGAGGACAGGGAGTATGGCTACACCTTC CASSEDREYGYTF
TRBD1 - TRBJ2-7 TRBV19 TGTGCCAGTAGTATAACTCCGGGACAGTTATACGAGCAGTACTTC CASSITPGQLYEQYF
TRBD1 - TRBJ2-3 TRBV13 TGTGCCAGCAGCGGGACAGCGGACACAGATACGCAGTATTTT CASSGTADTDTQYF
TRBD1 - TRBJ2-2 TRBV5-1 TGCGCCAGCAGCCAGGGACAGGGAGGGACCGGGGAGCTGTTTTTT CASSQGQGGTGELFF
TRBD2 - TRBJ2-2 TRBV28 TGTGCCAGCAGTGGGGTTAACGCACTAGCGTACACCGGGGAGCTGTTTTTT CASSGVNALAYTGELFF
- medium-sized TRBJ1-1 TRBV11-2 TGTGCCAGCACATCGACCCTAGGTGGCAACACTGAAGCTTTCTTT CASTSTLGGNTEAFF
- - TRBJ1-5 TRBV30 TGTGCCTGGAGTGTAAATGGTGGGGACTCAGGTCAGCCCCAGCATTTT CAWSVNGGDSGQPQHF
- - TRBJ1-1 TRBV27 TGTGCCAGCAGTCCGACCCACGGGGTGGACACTGAAGCTTTCTTT CASSPTHGVDTEAFF
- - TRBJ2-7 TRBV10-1 TGCGCCAGCAGTGAAGAACAGATCAACGAGCAGTACTTC CASSEEQINEQYF
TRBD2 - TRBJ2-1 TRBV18 TGTGCCAGCTCACAACAGCGGGAGAGTTCCTACAATGAGCAGTTCTTC CASSQQRESSYNEQFF
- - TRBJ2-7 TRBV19 TGTGCCAGTAGTTATAGTCCCCGGTTCTACGAGCAGTACTTC CASSYSPRFYEQYF
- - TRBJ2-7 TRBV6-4 TGTGCCAGCAGTCCCGGGATCTACTCCTACGAGCAGTACTTC CASSPGIYSYEQYF
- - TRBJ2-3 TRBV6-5 TGTGCCAGCAGTTACTGGCGGGCTAGCACAGATACGCAGTATTTT CASSYWRASTDTQYF
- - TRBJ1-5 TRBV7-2 TGTGCCAGCAGCTTAGTGGCGGCCCGGCCCCAGCATTTT CASSLVAARPQHF
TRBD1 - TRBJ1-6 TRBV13 TGTGCCAGCAGCCCCCAAGGGGACAGCCGGTATTCACCCCTCCACTTT CASSPQGDSRYSPLHF
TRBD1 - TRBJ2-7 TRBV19 TGTGCCAGTAGTACTCCGGCCACAGGGGACGAGCAGTACTTC CASSTPATGDEQYF
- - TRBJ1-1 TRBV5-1 TGCGCCAGCAGCTTGGACAACATGAACACTGAAGCTTTCTTT CASSLDNMNTEAFF
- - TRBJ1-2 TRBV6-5 TGTGCCAGCCGGACGCATGGCGGGGATGGCTACACCTTC CASRTHGGDGYTF
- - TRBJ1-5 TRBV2 TGTGCCAGCAGTGAACAGGCTGACAATCAGCCCCAGCATTTT CASSEQADNQPQHF
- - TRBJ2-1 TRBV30 TGTGCCTGGATTTCTACGGGGTGGGGCAATGAGCAGTTCTTC CAWISTGWGNEQFF
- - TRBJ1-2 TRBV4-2 TGTGCCAGCAGCCAAGAGATGAGTGGTGGCTACACCTTC CASSQEMSGGYTF
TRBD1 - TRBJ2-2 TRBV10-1 TGCGCCAGCGCCGGGACAGGCGGAATCGGGGAGCTGTTTTTT CASAGTGGIGELFF
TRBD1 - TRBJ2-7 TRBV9 TGTGCCAGCAGCCTTGGACAGGAGAAGGGGTACGAGCAGTACTTC CASSLGQEKGYEQYF
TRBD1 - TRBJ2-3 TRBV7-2 TGTGCCAGCAGCTCCTCCTCCGGGACAGGCACAGATACGCAGTATTTT CASSSSSGTGTDTQYF
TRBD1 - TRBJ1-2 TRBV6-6 TGTGCCAGCAGTTACACGACAGGGGACTATGGCTACACCTTC CASSYTTGDYGYTF
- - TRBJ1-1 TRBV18 TGTGCCAGCTCACCTGGGGCCCTGAACACTGAAGCTTTCTTT CASSPGALNTEAFF
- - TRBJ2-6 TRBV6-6 TGTGCCAGCAGCTTTCTTACTAGCTCTGGGGCCAACGTCCTGACTTTC CASSFLTSSGANVLTF
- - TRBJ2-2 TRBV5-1 TGCGCCAGCAGCTCCGGCAGGGCGTTAAATGCCGGGGAGCTGTTTTTT CASSSGRALNAGELFF
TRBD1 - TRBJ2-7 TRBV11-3 TGTGCCAGCAGCTCAGGACAGGGGAGGTCCTACGAGCAGTACTTC CASSSGQGRSYEQYF
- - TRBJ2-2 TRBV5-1 TGCGCCAGCAGGCGAACAGGGACCGGGGAGCTGTTTTTT CASRRTGTGELFF
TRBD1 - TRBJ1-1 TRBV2 TGTGCCAGCCGGGAGACAGGGGCGGGGATGAACACTGAAGCTTTCTTT CASRETGAGMNTEAFF
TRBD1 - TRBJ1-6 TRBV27 TGTGCCACCCAACTTACCCCCGGCAGGGGGACGGGTTCACCCCTCCACTTT CATQLTPGRGTGSPLHF
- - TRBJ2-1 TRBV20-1 TGCAGTGCTAGCCATAATGAGCAGTTCTTC CSASHNEQFF
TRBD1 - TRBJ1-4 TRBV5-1 TGCGCCAGCAGCTCCGGACAGGGTGATGAAAAACTGTTTTTT CASSSGQGDEKLFF